The source of this TCR beta chain is a study of blood T cells in healthy people across ages. Whole-study results and caveats: Strong correlation existed between TCR beta diversity and naive T cell percentage.

Germline CDR1 is SQVTM and CDR2 is ANQGSEA. The CDR3 is 13 residues long. Trimming removed 3 bases from V and 1 base from J, with 7 bases in between. Of note for this clonotype: Antigen specificity is unknown.

PCR was performed a second time for about 7 to 11 cycles using a sample-barcoded 5' primer and a J-beta primer mix. Via MiXCR, TCRdb re-called the 5' RACE reads, giving one row per CDR3 protein. Among approximately 780,000 distinct CDR3 sequences, around a quarter were seen once, and the ten largest hold 3%. These sequences were also reported in another study, on T cells of mothers and their children. That work adds: RNA extracted was entirely used for cDNA synthesis, roughly 1.4 ug per 15 ul.

The sequencing sample was made of blood. V is TRBV29-1 and J is TRBJ2-4; D unclear. This sequence was found in a boy under 18 in good health. The CDR3 protein is CSVEKGAKNIQYF. CDR3 nucleotide sequence: TGCAGCGTTGAGAAAGGGGCCAAAAACATTCAGTACTTC.